This TCR beta chain was sequenced for a study of T cells after yellow fever vaccination. The study made its TCR cDNA through 5'RACE template switching. That step introduced a universal primer site along with UMIs. TCRdb used MiXCR to reprocess the 5' RACE reads, holding one entry per CDR3 protein. The sample yields fewer than 350,000 distinct CDR3 sequences, 7.5% to 9% seen once. As regards this clonotype: Its target is unknown.

Findings of the study overall: In post-booster samples, most primary-vaccination clones reappeared (under 98% CD4, 70% to 90% CD8). There was a possibility that FACS-sorted repertoires contained abundant clonotypes contaminating from the bulk population.

Germline values: CDR1 LGHDT, CDR2 YNNKEL (reference sequence). The V end was cut by 7 bases, the J end by 1 base, with 10 bases between. This CDR3 is 13 amino acids long. The specimen was PBMCs, collected on the day of the first yellow fever vaccination. The origin of this receptor is a man aged 18 to 30 who received the YFV17D yellow fever vaccine. V and J are TRBV3-1 and TRBJ1-1; D possibly corresponds to TRBD1 (6 bases). The CDR3 reads CASTKGGNTEAFF. The CDR3 DNA is TGTGCCAGCACCAAGGGGGGGAACACTGAAGCTTTCTTT.